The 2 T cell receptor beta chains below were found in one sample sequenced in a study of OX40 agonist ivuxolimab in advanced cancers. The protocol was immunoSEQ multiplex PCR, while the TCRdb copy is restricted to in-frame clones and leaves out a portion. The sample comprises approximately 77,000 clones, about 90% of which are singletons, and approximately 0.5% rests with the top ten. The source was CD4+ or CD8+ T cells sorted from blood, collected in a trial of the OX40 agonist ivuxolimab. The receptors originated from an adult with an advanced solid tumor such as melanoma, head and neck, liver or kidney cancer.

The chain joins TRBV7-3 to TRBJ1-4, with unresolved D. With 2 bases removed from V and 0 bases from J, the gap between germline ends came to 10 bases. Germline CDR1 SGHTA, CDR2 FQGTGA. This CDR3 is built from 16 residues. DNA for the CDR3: TGTGCCAGCAGCTTAGGGGATAGAGCAACTAATGAAAAACTGTTTTTT. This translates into CASSLGDRATNEKLFF.

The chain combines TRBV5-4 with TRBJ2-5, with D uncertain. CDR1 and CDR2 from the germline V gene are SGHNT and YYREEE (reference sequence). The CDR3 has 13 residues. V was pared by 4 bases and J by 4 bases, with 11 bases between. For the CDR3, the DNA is TGTGCCAGCAGCGAGACCTGGCGAGAGACCCAGTACTTC. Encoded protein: CASSETWRETQYF.